This record looks at one T cell receptor (beta chain) sequence and its context. Its antigen is not known. This specimen belongs to a study of identical twins. Broader study findings: In beta out-of-frame sequences, the excess sharing between twins was weaker. Fewer insertions marked abundant cord blood beta clonotypes; young adult naive trended weakly, memory not at all.

The V end lost 1 base, the J end lost 0 bases, and 10 bases lay between the germline ends. This CDR3 is 16 amino acids long. The germline CDR1 and CDR2 sequences are DFQATT and SNEGSKA (reference sequence). TCRdb analysed the 5' RACE reads with MiXCR anew, one entry per CDR3 protein. The sample contains around 510,000 distinct CDR3 sequences, 14% of which appear only once. These data were likewise used in another study, on yellow fever vaccine responses in identical twins.

The clonotype comes from a woman between 18 and 29 years old in good health. The specimen sequenced was CD4+ T cells sorted from blood. The V gene is TRBV20-1, the J gene TRBJ2-6; D is undetermined. This CDR3 is CSARVTELSGANVLTF. The CDR3 DNA is TGCAGTGCTAGAGTAACAGAACTCTCTGGGGCCAACGTCCTGACTTTC.